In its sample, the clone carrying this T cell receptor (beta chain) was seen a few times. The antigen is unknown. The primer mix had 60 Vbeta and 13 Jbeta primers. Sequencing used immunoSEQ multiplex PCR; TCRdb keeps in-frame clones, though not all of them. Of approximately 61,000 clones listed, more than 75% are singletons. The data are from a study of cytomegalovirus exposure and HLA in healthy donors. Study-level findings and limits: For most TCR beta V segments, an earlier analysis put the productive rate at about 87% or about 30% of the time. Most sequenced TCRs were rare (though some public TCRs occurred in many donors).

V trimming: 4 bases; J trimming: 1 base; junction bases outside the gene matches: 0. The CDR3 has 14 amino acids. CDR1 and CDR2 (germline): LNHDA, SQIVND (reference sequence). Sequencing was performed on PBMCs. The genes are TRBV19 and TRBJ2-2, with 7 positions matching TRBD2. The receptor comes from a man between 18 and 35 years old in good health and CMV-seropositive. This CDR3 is CASSSGRNTGELFF. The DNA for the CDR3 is TGTGCCAGTAGTAGCGGGAGGAACACCGGGGAGCTGTTTTTT. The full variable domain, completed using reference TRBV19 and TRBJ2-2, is DGGITQSPKYLFRKEGQNVTLSCEQNLNHDAMYWYRQDPGQGLRLIYYSQIVNDFQKGDIAEGYSVSREKKESFPLTVTSAQKNPTAFYLCASSSGRNTGELFFGEGSRLTVL.